A single sample gave rise to the 32 T cell receptor beta chains below, sequenced in a study of blood T cell repertoires in COVID-19. Some clones are missing from TCRdb's copy, which holds only in-frame ones; the method was immunoSEQ multiplex PCR. The table shows around 700,000 clones, with 75% to 90% occurring only once. The specimen was peripheral blood. The receptor set was obtained from a woman under 30 with acute or convalescent COVID-19.

The chain carries TRBV10-3 and TRBJ1-1; TRBD1 is a possible D gene (5 bases). The CDR3 loop spans 15 amino acids. Trimming removed 4 bases from V and 1 base from J, with 13 bases in between. Germline assignment: CDR1 ENHRY and CDR2 SYGVKD. The CDR3 nucleotides read TGTGCCATCAGTGTGCAGGGAGGAGGGAACACTGAAGCTTTCTTT. Amino acids: CAISVQGGGNTEAFF.

The V call is TRBV7-2, the J call TRBJ1-4; TRBD1 aligns across 8 bases. J was trimmed by 7 bases and V by 1 base; bases with no gene match: 5. From germline, CDR1 is SGHTA and CDR2 FQGNSA. The CDR3 loop spans 15 amino acids. Here the CDR3 reads CASSLGDRWSEKLFF. CDR3 bases: TGTGCCAGCAGCTTAGGGGACAGGTGGAGTGAAAAACTGTTTTTT.

The chain carries TRBV5-6 and TRBJ1-2; TRBD1 might be the D (5 bases). CDR3 length: 14 amino acids. CDR1 and CDR2 from the germline V gene are SGHDT and YYEEEE. Trimming removed 0 bases from V and 2 bases from J, with 8 bases in between. CDR3 residues: CASSLDAGNYGYTF. The CDR3 DNA reads TGTGCCAGCAGCTTGGATGCAGGGAACTATGGCTACACCTTC.

In DNA, the CDR3 is TGTGCCAGCAGCTTAAAGCTAAGTTCGGACAGGGCGGACGGGGAGCTGTTTTTT. Residues: CASSLKLSSDRADGELFF. This chain links TRBV7-2 with TRBJ2-2; 8 nucleotides align to TRBD1. J was trimmed by 7 bases and V by 2 bases; bases with no gene match: 15. The V gene's germline CDR1 is SGHTA and CDR2 FQGNSA. This CDR3 has 18 residues.

The V and J genes are TRBV7-3 and TRBJ1-1, with 7 bases that match TRBD1. Germline trimming cut 9 bases from V and 1 base from J; bases unmatched to any gene: 5. Germline values: CDR1 SGHTA, CDR2 FQGTGA. The CDR3 is 13 amino acids. This CDR3 reads CARDRPTNTEAFF. CDR3 nucleotides: TGTGCCAGGGACAGGCCCACGAACACTGAAGCTTTCTTT.

This chain uses TRBV10-1 with TRBJ1-2; 12 nucleotides line up with TRBD1. The CDR3 has 14 residues. From germline, CDR1 is WNHNN and CDR2 SYGVQD (reference sequence). The ends lost 7 bases at V and 7 bases at J; junction bases unmatched: 7. CDR3 bases: TGCGCCAGCAAGGAAGGGACAGGGGGCGCTGGCTACACCTTC. This gives the protein CASKEGTGGAGYTF.

V is TRBV30 and J is TRBJ1-1, with D unclear. This CDR3 region has 14 residues. Per germline, CDR1 GTSNPN and CDR2 SVGIG (reference sequence). Trimming took 1 base from V and 1 from J, leaving 10 bases between them. This CDR3 reads CAWSADTQNTEAFF. The CDR3, as DNA: TGTGCCTGGAGTGCCGACACCCAGAACACTGAAGCTTTCTTT.

The chain employs TRBV6-1 and TRBJ1-2; tentative D call: TRBD1 (5 bases). The CDR3 has 14 residues. The germline gives CDR1 MNHNS, CDR2 SASEGT. Deletions cut 1 base from V and 8 bases from J, with 14 bases between. This CDR3 reads CASSEGGSSWGYTF. The DNA for the CDR3 is TGTGCCAGCAGTGAAGGGGGCAGCTCGTGGGGCTACACCTTC.

J is TRBJ1-2 and V is TRBV11-2; 11 positions match TRBD1. Germline assignment: CDR1 SGHAT and CDR2 FQNNGV. V dropped 4 bases and J dropped 6; count of bases not matched to a gene: 7. This CDR3 comprises 15 residues. The CDR3 sequence is CASSSGTGGKDGYTF. The CDR3 nucleotides read TGTGCCAGCAGCTCCGGGACAGGGGGTAAAGATGGCTACACCTTC.

V is TRBV7-6 and J is TRBJ1-2, with TRBD1 matching over 10 bases. V shed 5 bases and J 6 bases; nucleotides not matched to a gene: 9. CDR3 length: 15 residues. The germline V gene has CDR1 SGHVS and CDR2 FNYEAQ. The CDR3 is CASSPTPGTGDGYTF. Here the CDR3 DNA reads TGTGCCAGCAGCCCAACCCCCGGGACAGGGGATGGCTACACCTTC.

This chain connects TRBV29-1 to TRBJ2-3, with 13 positions matching TRBD2. V was clipped by 6 bases and J by 8 bases; unmatched bases: 11. The CDR3 is made up of 15 amino acids. The germline V gene encodes CDR1 SQVTM and CDR2 ANQGSEA. The CDR3 nucleotides are TGCAGCGTCCGGACACTAGCGGGGGGGCCCGGTACGCAGTATTTT. As protein: CSVRTLAGGPGTQYF.

The J gene is TRBJ1-5, the V gene TRBV28; no clear D gene. CDR3 length equals 15 residues. V lost 6 bases and J 2 bases, leaving 14 bases between the germline ends. Germline V gives CDR1 MDHEN, CDR2 SYDVKM. CDR3 sequence: CASRGGSSGNQPQHF. In DNA, the CDR3 is TGTGCCAGCAGAGGCGGGAGTTCGGGCAATCAGCCCCAGCATTTT. Full variable domain (missing parts from reference TRBV28 and TRBJ1-5): DVKVTQSSRYLVKRTGEKVFLECVQDMDHENMFWYRQDPGLGLRLIYFSYDVKMKEKGDIPEGYSVSREKKERFSLILESASTNQTSMYLCASRGGSSGNQPQHFGDGTRLSIL.

The chain is built from TRBV21-1 and TRBJ2-1; no check of the table's D call, TRBD1, against the DNA was made. TRBV21-1 is tagged as a pseudogene. This CDR3 is 16 amino acids long. This CDR3 reads CASSKTGQGESNEQFF. The DNA of the CDR3 is TGTGCCAGCAGCAAGACAGGACAGGGGGAGAGTAATGAGCAGTTCTTC.

The chain links TRBV30 to TRBJ2-2; D is uncertain. Germline V gives CDR1 GTSNPN, CDR2 SVGIG (reference sequence). Trimming took off 2 bases at V and 3 bases at J, with 10 bases between the two ends. The CDR3 runs to 14 residues. The CDR3 reads CAWSPRQDTGELFF. CDR3 nucleotide sequence: TGTGCCTGGAGTCCTCGGCAGGACACCGGGGAGCTGTTTTTT.

This chain uses TRBV18 with TRBJ1-1, with TRBD1 matching 9 bases. Germline loops: CDR1 KGHSH, CDR2 LQKENI. The V gene end was trimmed by 6 bases and the J gene end by 10 bases; junction bases not matched to a gene: 15. The CDR3 spans 15 residues. The CDR3 coding sequence is TGTGCCAGCTCCCACGGACAGGGGAAAATAGGGTTAGCTTTCTTT. Protein product: CASSHGQGKIGLAFF. Using reference TRBV18 and TRBJ1-1 for the parts outside the CDR3, the full variable domain is NAGVMQNPRHLVRRRGQEARLRCSPMKGHSHVYWYRQLPEEGLKFMVYLQKENIIDESGMPKERFSAEFPKEGPSILRIQQVVRGDSAAYFCASSHGQGKIGLAFFGQGTRLTVV.

J is TRBJ1-3 and V is TRBV5-1, with D perhaps matching TRBD1 (6 bases). The CDR3 loop spans 15 amino acids. Germline V gene sequence: CDR1 SGHRS, CDR2 YFSETQ. The V gene lost 3 bases and the J gene lost 0 bases, with 10 bases spanning the gap. CDR3 nucleotide sequence: TGCGCCAGCAGCTCGGACAGTGACTCTGGAAACACCATATATTTT. This encodes CASSSDSDSGNTIYF.

The chain links TRBV4-3 to TRBJ1-1, with D perhaps TRBD1 (5 bases). This CDR3 contains 16 residues. Deletions cut 1 base from V and 0 bases from J, with 12 bases between. Germline V gene data show CDR1 as LGHNA and CDR2 as YSLEER. DNA for the CDR3: TGCGCCAGCAGCCAAGTGGGGCGGCCTTTGAACACTGAAGCTTTCTTT. Its protein product is CASSQVGRPLNTEAFF.

The chain uses TRBV7-2 and TRBJ2-7; TRBD2 aligns across 9 bases. The CDR3 is 17 residues long. Germline values: CDR1 SGHTA, CDR2 FQGNSA. The V and J ends lost 4 bases and 5 bases, in that order; junction bases with no gene match: 15. The CDR3 reads CASSSRGGAPWGHEQYF. The CDR3 bases are TGTGCCAGCAGCTCCCGCGGGGGGGCCCCCTGGGGGCACGAGCAGTACTTC.

This clone was detected only once. J is TRBJ1-3 and V is TRBV11-2; possible D gene TRBD1, 6 bases. CDR3 length: 19 residues. V lost 2 bases and J 3 bases, leaving 23 bases between the germline ends. Germline V gene lookup returns CDR1 SGHAT and CDR2 FQNNGV. CDR3 residues: CASSLLSSVYRVSGNTIYF. The CDR3 DNA follows: TGTGCCAGCAGCTTACTTAGTTCGGTATACAGGGTGAGTGGAAACACCATATATTTT. The variable domain in full, completed from reference TRBV11-2 and TRBJ1-3, reads EAGVAQSPRYKIIEKRQSVAFWCNPISGHATLYWYQQILGQGPKLLIQFQNNGVVDDSQLPKDRFSAERLKGVDSTLKIQPAKLEDSAVYLCASSLLSSVYRVSGNTIYFGEGSWLTVV.

The chain couples TRBV27 to TRBJ1-6, with TRBD1 as a possible D gene (5 bases). The V and J ends lost 7 bases and 8 bases respectively, with 15 bases between them. This CDR3 has 14 residues. Germline-derived CDR1 and CDR2 are MNHEY and SMNVEV (reference sequence). The CDR3 loop reads CASMWGGKDSPLHF. In DNA, the CDR3 is TGTGCCAGCATGTGGGGGGGTAAGGATTCACCCCTCCACTTT.

The rearrangement joins TRBV5-1 to TRBJ1-1; D ambiguous. V lost 4 bases and J lost 3, with 19 bases in between. CDR3 length equals 16 residues. Germline-derived CDR1 and CDR2 are SGHRS and YFSETQ. Here the CDR3 reads CASSLQPILGDTEAFF. In DNA, the CDR3 is TGCGCCAGCAGCCTACAGCCGATTCTGGGCGACACTGAAGCTTTCTTT.

The V call is TRBV7-6, the J call TRBJ1-4; 7 bases fit TRBD1. The CDR3 has 18 amino acids. Germline V gene lookup returns CDR1 SGHVS and CDR2 FNYEAQ. Trimming at V came to 0 bases and at J to 5 bases, leaving 12 bases not matched to a gene. CDR3 region: CASSLAEGQPSGNEKLFF. The CDR3, as DNA: TGTGCCAGCAGCTTAGCGGAGGGACAGCCCTCCGGCAATGAAAAACTGTTTTTT.

This rearrangement joins TRBV5-1 to TRBJ2-7; TRBD2 might be the D (7 bases). Germline CDR1 SGHRS, CDR2 YFSETQ. The CDR3 is made up of 14 amino acids. The V and J ends lost 4 bases and 6 bases respectively, with 17 bases between them. The CDR3 sequence: CASSLPGGQAEQYF. Here the CDR3 DNA reads TGCGCCAGCAGCCTCCCGGGGGGCCAGGCCGAGCAGTACTTC.

V and J are TRBV11-2 and TRBJ1-5, with a possible D match to TRBD1 (6 bases). Germline loops: CDR1 SGHAT, CDR2 FQNNGV. The CDR3 totals 14 residues. Between the trimmed V and J ends, which lost 5 bases and 2 bases, there was a span of 10 bases. The CDR3: CASSRGQRNQPQHF. DNA for the CDR3: TGTGCCAGCAGCCGAGGACAGCGCAATCAGCCCCAGCATTTT. The whole variable domain, remainder taken from reference TRBV11-2 and TRBJ1-5, is EAGVAQSPRYKIIEKRQSVAFWCNPISGHATLYWYQQILGQGPKLLIQFQNNGVVDDSQLPKDRFSAERLKGVDSTLKIQPAKLEDSAVYLCASSRGQRNQPQHFGDGTRLSIL.

This clone came up once. The chain has TRBV12-3 or TRBV12-4 and TRBJ2-7; a possible D gene is TRBD2 (6 bases). Trimming took 6 bases from V and 3 from J, leaving 12 bases between them. The CDR3 is made up of 13 amino acids. CDR3 nucleotides: TGTGCCAGCAGGAGTGGGGGGAACTACGAGCAGTACTTC. It specifies CASRSGGNYEQYF.

This rearrangement joins TRBV9 to TRBJ1-5; possible D gene TRBD1, 5 bases. Deletions cut 3 bases from V and 0 bases from J, with 7 bases between. This CDR3 region has 14 residues. Germline CDR1 reads SGDLS; CDR2 reads YYNGEE. The CDR3 DNA is TGTGCCAGCAGCGCAGGGTATAGCAATCAGCCCCAGCATTTT. As protein: CASSAGYSNQPQHF.

The chain links TRBV9 to TRBJ2-7, with a weak D call TRBD1 (5 bases). This CDR3 comprises 15 residues. Germline values: CDR1 SGDLS, CDR2 YYNGEE. Trimming pared 1 base from V and 9 bases from J, leaving 20 bases between. CDR3 region: CASSVSLTDHTAQYF. The DNA of the CDR3 is TGTGCCAGCAGCGTATCCCTGACAGACCATACGGCGCAGTACTTC. Together with reference TRBV9 and TRBJ2-7, the CDR3 gives the full variable domain: DSGVTQTPKHLITATGQRVTLRCSPRSGDLSVYWYQQSLDQGLQFLIQYYNGEERAKGNILERFSAQQFPDLHSELNLSSLELGDSALYFCASSVSLTDHTAQYFGPGTRLTVT.

The chain joins TRBV28 to TRBJ1-1; D is uncertain. This CDR3 is 14 amino acids long. Germline assignment: CDR1 MDHEN and CDR2 SYDVKM. Deletions cut 6 bases from V and 4 bases from J, with 15 bases between. The CDR3 region has the DNA TGTGCCAGCAGGGAAACGGGGTTTCTCACTGAAGCTTTCTTT. Its translation: CASRETGFLTEAFF.

A few counts support this clone. The V and J genes are TRBV5-6 and TRBJ2-7; TRBD1 is a possible D gene (6 bases). Germline V gene sequence: CDR1 SGHDT, CDR2 YYEEEE. V was pared by 4 bases and J by 7 bases, with 12 bases between. CDR3 length equals 12 residues. CDR3 region: CASSPGQLEQYF. DNA for the CDR3: TGTGCCAGCAGCCCCGGACAGTTAGAGCAGTACTTC.

V gene TRBV30 combines with J gene TRBJ1-4; D possibly corresponds to TRBD1 (5 bases). V lost 0 bases to trimming and J lost 4 bases, with 9 bases between them. Germline CDR1 reads GTSNPN; CDR2 reads SVGIG (reference sequence). The CDR3 covers 14 residues. The CDR3 spells CAWSVPTDNEKLFF. In nucleotides, the CDR3 is TGTGCCTGGAGTGTGCCGACAGATAATGAAAAACTGTTTTTT.

This clone was recorded once. The same CDR3 also results from other DNA sequences found in this sample. V usage is TRBV6-6 and J usage is TRBJ1-6; tentatively, D is TRBD1 (5 bases). CDR1 and CDR2 from the germline V gene are MNHNY and SVGAGI (reference sequence). The V end was cut by 0 bases, the J end by 8 bases, with 8 bases between. The CDR3 has 14 amino acids. CDR3 nucleotides: TGTGCCAGCAGTTACTCTGGCAGGGATTCACCCCTCCACTTT. Protein: CASSYSGRDSPLHF.

DNA of the CDR3: TGCGCCAGCAGCCAAGACTTCCAGGGCACCTACAATGAGCAGTTCTTC. Its protein is CASSQDFQGTYNEQFF. The chain is built from TRBV4-1 and TRBJ2-1, with D maybe TRBD1 (5 bases). V shed 0 bases and J shed 2 bases, with 11 bases lying between them. The CDR3 length is 16 residues. Germline V gene lookup returns CDR1 MGHRA and CDR2 YSYEKL.